The subject of this entry is one T cell receptor beta chain. V lost 9 bases and J lost 2; bases outside the gene matches: 5. The CDR3 runs 13 residues. Looked up from germline, CDR1 is MNHEY and CDR2 is SMNVEV (reference sequence). PCR amplification relied on 60 Vbeta primers (plus 13 Jbeta primers). Assay: immunoSEQ multiplex PCR; the TCRdb copy retains only in-frame clones and omits some. The sample has under 150,000 clones, roughly 80% seen once. These data come from a study of cytomegalovirus exposure and HLA in healthy donors. Input material: PBMCs. The chain joins TRBV27 to TRBJ1-2; 8 bases line up with TRBD1. The receptor was derived from a woman aged 40 to 50 in good health and CMV-seronegative. CDR3 region: CASTQGDNYGYTF. The CDR3 nucleotides are TGTGCCAGTACACAGGGGGACAACTATGGCTACACCTTC.